This T cell receptor (beta chain) is drawn from a study of cytomegalovirus exposure and HLA in healthy donors. Findings and limits, study-wide: Cytomegalovirus status, reportedly, was diagnosed with high specificity and sensitivity by the classifier. Overall, approximately 180 TCR beta chains were annotated as cytomegalovirus-associated.

Vbeta (60) and Jbeta (13) primers were used in the PCR. The assay was immunoSEQ multiplex PCR, and TCRdb's table has in-frame clones only and misses some. The top ten clones hold 2.3% of a sample with roughly 90,000 clones, 80% to 90% of them seen once. A note on this clone: Antigen: not known.

The study sampled nominally healthy donors, though unrecorded immune exposures were likely. V lost 4 bases, J lost 6 bases, and 4 bases lay in between. The CDR3 is 11 amino acids. Germline CDR1 and CDR2: KGHSH and LQKENI. The origin of this receptor is a man younger than 35 in good health and CMV-seronegative. The sequenced sample consisted of PBMCs. The chain carries TRBV18 and TRBJ2-1; D uncertain. In nucleotides, the CDR3 is TGTGCCAGCTCACAGAGCAATGAGCAGTTCTTC. The encoded protein is CASSQSNEQFF.